This entry lists 15 T cell receptor beta chains sequenced from one sample in a study of blood T cell repertoires in COVID-19. The repertoire was sequenced with immunoSEQ multiplex PCR; TCRdb's copy has only in-frame clones and lacks some. The sample includes about 390,000 clones, about 87% of them seen just once. The source material was peripheral blood. The receptors were sampled from a woman in her sixties with COVID-19, enrolled during active disease.

The chain has TRBV7-2 and TRBJ2-5, with D possibly matching TRBD2 (5 bases). CDR1 and CDR2 (germline): SGHTA, FQGNSA. V lost 5 bases and J lost 4, with 17 bases in between. The CDR3 spans 15 residues. In DNA, the CDR3 is TGTGCCAGCAGCCCCCGGGTCGACGCGGGAGAGACCCAGTACTTC. This sequence encodes CASSPRVDAGETQYF.

Only one count was recorded for this clone. The rearrangement links TRBV11-2 to TRBJ2-7; 7 bases fit TRBD1. From germline, CDR1 is SGHAT and CDR2 FQNNGV. V shed 5 bases, J shed 7 bases, and the junction held 14 bases outside the gene matches. This CDR3 has 15 amino acids. The CDR3 loop is CASSPRQGISWEQYF. The DNA of the CDR3 is TGTGCCAGCAGCCCGCGACAGGGAATCTCTTGGGAGCAGTACTTC. The full variable domain, completed using reference TRBV11-2 and TRBJ2-7, is EAGVAQSPRYKIIEKRQSVAFWCNPISGHATLYWYQQILGQGPKLLIQFQNNGVVDDSQLPKDRFSAERLKGVDSTLKIQPAKLEDSAVYLCASSPRQGISWEQYFGPGTRLTVT.

The chain employs TRBV19 and TRBJ2-7, with TRBD1 matching 9 bases. Trimming cost V 6 bases and J 6 bases; bases outside gene matches: 15. Per germline, CDR1 LNHDA and CDR2 SQIVND (reference sequence). The CDR3 is 16 amino acids. The CDR3 protein is CASSPTYGTGLLEQYF. In DNA, the CDR3 is TGTGCCAGTAGCCCGACGTATGGGACAGGGCTACTCGAGCAGTACTTC.

The gene calls are TRBV7-3 and TRBJ2-5, with TRBD1 matching 11 bases. CDR1 SGHTA and CDR2 FQGTGA come from the germline V gene. Germline trimming cut 0 bases from V and 7 bases from J; bases unmatched to any gene: 1. This CDR3 region has 14 residues. The DNA for the CDR3 is TGTGCCAGCAGCTTAACGGGACAGGGGGTGACCCAGTACTTC. This translates into CASSLTGQGVTQYF.

This chain connects TRBV21-1 to TRBJ1-5; TRBD1 is the table's D call, not checked against the DNA. TRBV21-1 is a pseudogene locus. This CDR3 contains 16 residues. The CDR3 DNA reads as TGTGCCAGCAGCAAGAAAGGGACAGGGGGCAATCAGCCCCAGCATTTT. This translates into CASSKKGTGGNQPQHF.

CDR3 amino acids: CASSQDRGGYTF. The CDR3 region has the DNA TGCGCCAGCAGCCAAGACAGGGGTGGCTACACCTTC. This sequence joins TRBV4-1 and TRBJ1-2; D may be TRBD1 (6 bases). Looked up from germline, CDR1 is MGHRA and CDR2 is YSYEKL. The CDR3 covers 12 residues. Trimming removed 0 bases at V and 7 bases at J, with 6 bases between.

The chain combines TRBV6-5 with TRBJ1-4; TRBD1 might be the D (6 bases). V was shortened by 8 bases and J by 8 bases, with 12 bases between the two germline ends. Looked up from germline, CDR1 is MNHEY and CDR2 is SVGAGI. The CDR3 is 12 residues long. The CDR3 sequence is CASGQGKEKLFF. The CDR3 bases are TGTGCCAGCGGGCAGGGGAAGGAAAAACTGTTTTTT.

The CDR3 loop is CAWSAVQGNTEAFF. CDR3 coding DNA: TGTGCCTGGAGTGCCGTACAGGGGAACACTGAAGCTTTCTTT. V and J are TRBV30 and TRBJ1-1; a possible D gene is TRBD1 (6 bases). The germline V gene has CDR1 GTSNPN and CDR2 SVGIG (reference sequence). The V and J ends lost 1 base and 1 base respectively, with 10 bases between them. The CDR3 is 14 amino acids. Looking up the rest from reference TRBV30 and TRBJ1-1 gives the full variable domain: SQTIHQWPATLVQPVGSPLSLECTVEGTSNPNLYWYRQAAGRGLQLLFYSVGIGQISSEVPQNLSASRPQDRQFILSSKKLLLSDSGFYLCAWSAVQGNTEAFFGQGTRLTVV.

This clone was seen a handful of times. This chain connects TRBV19 to TRBJ2-2; D gene ambiguous. Trimming took 4 bases from V and 1 from J, leaving 10 bases between them. This CDR3 has 15 amino acids. CDR1 and CDR2 from the germline V gene are LNHDA and SQIVND (reference sequence). The DNA for the CDR3 is TGTGCCAGTAGTAAAAACCCGAGGAACACCGGGGAGCTGTTTTTT. Its translation: CASSKNPRNTGELFF.

This clone appeared a few times. CDR3 coding DNA: TGTGCCAGTAGTACCCAGCTTACTGGACATATGCGACAGCCCCAGCATTTT. Its translation is CASSTQLTGHMRQPQHF. The V gene is TRBV19, the J gene TRBJ1-5, with D possibly TRBD1 on 5 matching bases. CDR1 and CDR2 from the germline V gene are LNHDA and SQIVND (reference sequence). The CDR3 runs to 17 residues. The ends were cut back, 4 bases at V and 7 bases at J, with 23 bases in the middle.

The J gene is TRBJ1-2, the V gene TRBV7-3; no definite D call. Germline CDR1 and CDR2: SGHTA and FQGTGA. The CDR3 loop spans 15 amino acids. V lost 1 base, J lost 8 bases, and 17 bases lay in between. This CDR3 reads CASSLSGPPMGGYTF. The CDR3 region has the DNA TGTGCCAGCAGCTTAAGCGGGCCGCCCATGGGGGGCTACACCTTC.

The genes are TRBV6-5 and TRBJ1-1; no clear D. The V end was cut by 2 bases, the J end by 3 bases, with 13 bases between. The CDR3 consists of 15 residues. From germline, CDR1 is MNHEY and CDR2 SVGAGI. The CDR3 region has the DNA TGTGCCAGCAGTTACGCGCTACGGGGTGACACTGAAGCTTTCTTT. Its translation is CASSYALRGDTEAFF.

The chain carries TRBV2 and TRBJ2-5; D not resolved. This CDR3 comprises 13 residues. Germline lookup yields CDR1 SNHLY and CDR2 FYNNEI. Trimming cost V 7 bases and J 1 base, with 10 bases left between them. The CDR3 nucleotides read TGTGCCAGCATGGCGGCTCCCCAAGAGACCCAGTACTTC. It specifies CASMAAPQETQYF.

The chain is built from TRBV2 and TRBJ1-2; 11 bases line up with TRBD1. The germline V gene has CDR1 SNHLY and CDR2 FYNNEI. The CDR3 runs 15 residues. Trimming cost V 6 bases and J 7 bases; bases outside gene matches: 10. The CDR3 sequence: CASRPRTGGVGGYTF. CDR3 bases: TGTGCCAGCAGACCTAGGACAGGGGGCGTTGGTGGCTACACCTTC.

This chain joins TRBV3-1 (or the pseudogene TRBV3-2) and TRBJ2-3; the match to TRBD2 covers 8 bases. V shed 6 bases and J 1 base; nucleotides not matched to a gene: 3. Per germline, CDR1 LGHDT and CDR2 YNNKEL (reference sequence). The CDR3 runs 14 residues. The CDR3 here is CASRSGGGTDTQYF. The CDR3 DNA reads as TGTGCCAGCAGGTCGGGAGGGGGCACAGATACGCAGTATTTT.